Listed below are T cell receptor beta chains from one sample, sequenced in a study of regulatory T cells in long-lasting Graves disease. Each CDR3 protein is one row after TCRdb ran MiXCR on the multiplex PCR reads. The repertoire consists of hundreds of thousands of distinct CDR3 sequences, with 15% to 20% occurring once and the leading ten covering 9.5% to 15%. These data were likewise used in another study, on T cells in Graves' hyperthyroidism and ophthalmopathy.

The source was peripheral blood mononuclear cells (PBMCs), collected at new diagnosis, from a patient treated with antithyroid drugs. The origin of the receptors is a man between 18 and 29 years old with Graves disease. Each CDR3 is given with its conserved first and last residue.

TRBJ2-7	TRBV12-3/TRBV12-4	CASSNRDGFYEQYF
TRBJ2-1	TRBV11-2	CASSLGSHEQFF
TRBJ2-7	TRBV12-3/TRBV12-4	CASSLALGTSGILAEQYF
TRBJ2-7	TRBV10-1	CASSNGTSVSYEQYF
TRBJ2-1	TRBV7-2	CASSSRQGAGEQFF
TRBJ1-6	TRBV7-9	CASSPLGAENNSPLHF
TRBJ2-2	TRBV15	CATSRVSGPANTGELFF
TRBJ2-5	TRBV7-2	CASSFTGQETQYF
TRBJ1-1	TRBV28	CASSLPGVNTEAFF
TRBJ1-6	TRBV11-1	CASSPGPGQANSPLHF
TRBJ1-1	TRBV12-3/TRBV12-4	CASNFGGRGTEAFF
TRBJ2-5	TRBV18	CASSPPSGRQETQYF
TRBJ1-4	TRBV5-5	CASSPGRDPTNEKLFF
TRBJ2-1	TRBV20-1	CSAHISEGSYNEQFF